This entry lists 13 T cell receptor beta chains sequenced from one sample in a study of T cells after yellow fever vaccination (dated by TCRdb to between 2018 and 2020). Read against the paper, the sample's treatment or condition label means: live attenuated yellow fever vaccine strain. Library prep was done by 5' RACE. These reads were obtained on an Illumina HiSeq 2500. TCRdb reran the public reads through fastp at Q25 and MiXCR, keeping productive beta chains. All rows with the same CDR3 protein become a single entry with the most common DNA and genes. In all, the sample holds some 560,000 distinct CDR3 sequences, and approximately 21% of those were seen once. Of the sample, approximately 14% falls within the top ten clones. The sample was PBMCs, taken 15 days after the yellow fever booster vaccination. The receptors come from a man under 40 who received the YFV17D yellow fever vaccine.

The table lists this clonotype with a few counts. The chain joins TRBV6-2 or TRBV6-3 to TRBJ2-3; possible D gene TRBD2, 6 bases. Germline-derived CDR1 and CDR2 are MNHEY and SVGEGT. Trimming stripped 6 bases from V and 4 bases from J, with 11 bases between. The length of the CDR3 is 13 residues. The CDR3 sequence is CASSSGAADTQYF. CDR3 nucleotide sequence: TGTGCCAGCAGCTCGGGAGCGGCAGATACGCAGTATTTT.

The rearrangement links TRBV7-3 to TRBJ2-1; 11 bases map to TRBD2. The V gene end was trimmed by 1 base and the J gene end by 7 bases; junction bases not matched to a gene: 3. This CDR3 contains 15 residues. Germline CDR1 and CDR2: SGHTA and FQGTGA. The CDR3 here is CASSLNLAGGNEQFF. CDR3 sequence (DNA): TGTGCCAGCAGCTTAAACCTAGCGGGAGGAAATGAGCAGTTCTTC.

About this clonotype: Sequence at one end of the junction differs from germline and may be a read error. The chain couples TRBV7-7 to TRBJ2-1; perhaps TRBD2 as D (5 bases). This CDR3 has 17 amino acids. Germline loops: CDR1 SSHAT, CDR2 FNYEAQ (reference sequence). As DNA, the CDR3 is TGTGCTAGCAGCTTAAACGGCTATAGCGTCAGTCACAATGAGCAGTTCTTC. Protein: CASSLNGYSVSHNEQFF.

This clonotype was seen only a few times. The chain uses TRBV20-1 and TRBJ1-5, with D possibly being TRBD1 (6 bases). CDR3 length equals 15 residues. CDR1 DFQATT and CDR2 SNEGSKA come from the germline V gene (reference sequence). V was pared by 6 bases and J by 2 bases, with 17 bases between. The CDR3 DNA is TGCAGTGCCAAAAGGGGGGGTTCGGGCAATCAGCCCCAGCATTTT. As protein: CSAKRGGSGNQPQHF.

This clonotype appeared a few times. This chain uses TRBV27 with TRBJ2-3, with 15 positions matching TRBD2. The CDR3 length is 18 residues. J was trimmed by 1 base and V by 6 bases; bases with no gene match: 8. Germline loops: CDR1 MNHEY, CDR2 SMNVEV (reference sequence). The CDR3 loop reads CASSRTSGRASGTDTQYF. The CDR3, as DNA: TGTGCCAGCAGCCGGACTAGCGGGAGGGCCTCGGGCACAGATACGCAGTATTTT.

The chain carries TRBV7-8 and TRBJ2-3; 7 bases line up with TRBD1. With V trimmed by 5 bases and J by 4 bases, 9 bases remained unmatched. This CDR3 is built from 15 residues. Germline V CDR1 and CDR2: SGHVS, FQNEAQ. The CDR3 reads CASSPRQGSPDTQYF. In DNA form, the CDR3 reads TGTGCCAGCAGCCCTAGACAGGGCTCGCCAGATACGCAGTATTTT.

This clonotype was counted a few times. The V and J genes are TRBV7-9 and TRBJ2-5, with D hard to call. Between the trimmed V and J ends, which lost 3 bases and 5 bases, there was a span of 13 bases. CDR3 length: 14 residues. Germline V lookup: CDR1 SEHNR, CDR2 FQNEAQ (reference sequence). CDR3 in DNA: TGTGCCAGCAGCTTCGGTGGGCACAGTGAGACCCAGTACTTC. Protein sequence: CASSFGGHSETQYF.

The CDR3 here is CASSLARTGDGYTF. For the CDR3, the DNA is TGCGCCAGCAGCTTGGCTAGGACAGGGGATGGCTACACCTTC. This chain uses TRBV5-1 with TRBJ1-2, with 9 bases that match TRBD1. Germline assignment: CDR1 SGHRS and CDR2 YFSETQ. This CDR3 comprises 14 residues. The V gene end was trimmed by 0 bases and the J gene end by 6 bases; junction bases not matched to a gene: 3.

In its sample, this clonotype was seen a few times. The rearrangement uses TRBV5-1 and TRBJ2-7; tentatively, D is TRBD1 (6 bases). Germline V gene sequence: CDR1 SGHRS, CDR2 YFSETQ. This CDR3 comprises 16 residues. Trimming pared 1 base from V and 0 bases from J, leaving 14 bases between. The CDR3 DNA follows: TGCGCCAGCAGCTTGACCGGACAGCTTTTCTCCTACGAGCAGTACTTC. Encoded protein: CASSLTGQLFSYEQYF.

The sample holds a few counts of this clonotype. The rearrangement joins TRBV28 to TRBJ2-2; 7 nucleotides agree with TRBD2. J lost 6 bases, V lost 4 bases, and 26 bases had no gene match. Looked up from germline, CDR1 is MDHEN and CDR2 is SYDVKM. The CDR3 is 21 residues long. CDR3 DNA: TGTGCCAGCAGTTCAATAGCAGCGGCGGGGAGCGGGGTAAAGTCCCCCGGGGAGCTGTTTTTT. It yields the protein CASSSIAAAGSGVKSPGELFF.

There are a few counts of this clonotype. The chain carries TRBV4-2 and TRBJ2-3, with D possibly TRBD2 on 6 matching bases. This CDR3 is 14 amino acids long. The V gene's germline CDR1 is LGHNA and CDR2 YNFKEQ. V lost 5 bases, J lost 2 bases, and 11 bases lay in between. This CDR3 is CASSSGEFTDTQYF. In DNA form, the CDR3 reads TGTGCCAGCAGCTCGGGGGAGTTCACAGATACGCAGTATTTT.

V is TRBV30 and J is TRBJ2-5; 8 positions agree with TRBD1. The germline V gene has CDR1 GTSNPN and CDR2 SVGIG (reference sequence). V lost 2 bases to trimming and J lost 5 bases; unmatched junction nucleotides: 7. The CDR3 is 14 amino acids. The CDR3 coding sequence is TGTGCCTGGAGTCTAGGGACAGGTGCGGAGACCCAGTACTTC. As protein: CAWSLGTGAETQYF.

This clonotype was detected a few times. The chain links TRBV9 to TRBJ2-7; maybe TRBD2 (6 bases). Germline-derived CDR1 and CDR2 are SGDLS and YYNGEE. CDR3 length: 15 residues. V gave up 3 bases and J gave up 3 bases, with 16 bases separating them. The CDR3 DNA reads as TGTGCCAGCAGCGAGGGATCAGCGGGTGACTACGAGCAGTACTTC. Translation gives CASSEGSAGDYEQYF.